This TCR beta chain was obtained from a study of blood T cell repertoires in COVID-19. Looked up from germline, CDR1 is MNHEY and CDR2 is SVGAGI. Germline trimming cut 0 bases from V and 6 bases from J; bases unmatched to any gene: 6. The CDR3 spans 16 residues. The assay was immunoSEQ multiplex PCR, and TCRdb's table has in-frame clones only and misses some. The sample contains over 450,000 clones, roughly nine tenths of which appear only once. This receptor was identified in a man younger than 35 with COVID-19, enrolled during active disease. What was sequenced was peripheral blood. V gene TRBV6-5 combines with J gene TRBJ2-1, with TRBD1 identical over 9 bases. The CDR3 DNA is TGTGCCAGCAGTTACTCCGGGACAGGGTATCGCAATGAGCAGTTCTTC. It is translated as CASSYSGTGYRNEQFF.